Below are 25 T cell receptor beta chains sequenced from a single sample in a study of cytomegalovirus exposure and HLA in healthy donors. TCRdb keeps only in-frame clones here, not all; method: immunoSEQ multiplex PCR. The sample consists of approximately 90,000 clones, about 94% of them appearing once. Input material: PBMCs. The receptors shown here come from a woman in her 30s in good health and CMV-seropositive.

The CDR3 DNA reads TGTGCCAGCAGCCTCCGGACAGGGGGTATCAGGACTGAAGCTTTCTTT. It is translated as CASSLRTGGIRTEAFF. This rearrangement joins TRBV14 to TRBJ1-1; 10 positions match TRBD1. V was clipped by 4 bases and J by 5 bases; unmatched bases: 10. This CDR3 is built from 16 residues. Germline V gene data show CDR1 as SGHDN and CDR2 as FVKESK.

In the case of this clone: A junction end diverges from the germline sequence, so it may reflect a read error. The rearrangement links TRBV5-4 to TRBJ2-3, with D possibly TRBD2 on 6 matching bases. Germline assignment: CDR1 SGHNT and CDR2 YYREEE (reference sequence). The CDR3 has 12 amino acids. Here the CDR3 reads CASSFGGGDRGF. The CDR3 DNA is TGTGCCAGCAGCTTTGGGGGAGGCGATCGGGGCTTT.

This chain links TRBV5-6 with TRBJ2-3; tentatively, D is TRBD2 (6 bases). CDR1 and CDR2 (germline): SGHDT, YYEEEE. Trimming left V 0 bases short and J 6 bases short, with 11 bases between. The CDR3 length is 14 residues. CDR3 loop: CASSLVGSRDTQYF. The CDR3, as DNA: TGTGCCAGCAGCTTGGTCGGGAGTAGGGATACGCAGTATTTT. Full variable domain (rest looked up from reference TRBV5-6 and TRBJ2-3): DAGVTQSPTHLIKTRGQQVTLRCSPKSGHDTVSWYQQALGQGPQFIFQYYEEEERQRGNFPDRFSGHQFPNYSSELNVNALLLGDSALYLCASSLVGSRDTQYFGPGTRLTVL.

The V and J genes are TRBV19 and TRBJ2-7; 8 bases are a match to TRBD1. The CDR3 is 15 residues long. The junction had 4 bases not matched to a gene; V was cut back by 1 base and J by 2 bases. Germline values: CDR1 LNHDA, CDR2 SQIVND (reference sequence). CDR3: CASSIAGGAPYEQYF. The CDR3 DNA reads TGTGCCAGTAGTATAGCAGGGGGCGCGCCCTACGAGCAGTACTTC.

V gene TRBV7-9 combines with J gene TRBJ2-1; 9 bases are a match to TRBD2. Unmatched junction bases numbered 7, after V lost 2 bases and J lost 5 bases. This CDR3 contains 16 residues. Germline V lookup: CDR1 SEHNR, CDR2 FQNEAQ (reference sequence). The CDR3: CASSLNLAGPDNEQFF. CDR3 nucleotide sequence: TGTGCCAGCAGCTTAAATCTAGCGGGACCCGACAATGAGCAGTTCTTC.

The chain employs TRBV19 and TRBJ1-5; D is perhaps TRBD1 (5 bases). Germline V gene data show CDR1 as LNHDA and CDR2 as SQIVND (reference sequence). Deletions cut 1 base from V and 3 bases from J, with 10 bases between. This CDR3 region has 15 residues. In nucleotides, the CDR3 is TGTGCCAGTAGTATAGGAACAGGTCCCAATCAGCCCCAGCATTTT. Residues: CASSIGTGPNQPQHF.

V gene TRBV7-9 combines with J gene TRBJ2-1; 7 nucleotides line up with TRBD1. The CDR3 is 15 residues long. The junction had 4 bases not matched to a gene; V was cut back by 5 bases and J by 0 bases. Germline V gene sequence: CDR1 SEHNR, CDR2 FQNEAQ (reference sequence). CDR3 in amino acids: CASSQRQGSYNEQFF. CDR3 DNA: TGTGCCAGCAGCCAGAGACAGGGCTCCTACAATGAGCAGTTCTTC.

The chain employs TRBV27 and TRBJ2-7; D is ambiguous. V lost 3 bases and J 0 bases, leaving 9 bases between the germline ends. Germline assignment: CDR1 MNHEY and CDR2 SMNVEV (reference sequence). This CDR3 region has 14 residues. DNA for the CDR3: TGTGCCAGCAGTTTTTGGGCAAACTCCTACGAGCAGTACTTC. It specifies CASSFWANSYEQYF.

V gene TRBV4-3 combines with J gene TRBJ1-2; D ambiguous. Trimming cost V 4 bases and J 3 bases, with 18 bases left between them. In germline, CDR1 is LGHNA, CDR2 YSLEER. The CDR3 runs 16 residues. The CDR3 loop is CASSPAEGLFDYGYTF. CDR3 in DNA: TGCGCCAGCAGCCCAGCGGAGGGTCTGTTCGACTATGGCTACACCTTC.

This chain uses TRBV28 with TRBJ2-1, with D uncertain. V was trimmed by 2 bases and J by 5 bases, leaving 13 bases between them. There are 15 residues in the CDR3. Germline CDR1 MDHEN, CDR2 SYDVKM. The DNA of the CDR3 is TGTGCCAGCAGTTTAATGGGCCTTAGGAACAATGAGCAGTTCTTC. Its translation: CASSLMGLRNNEQFF.

The chain has TRBV6-6 and TRBJ2-7; tentative D call: TRBD2 (6 bases). Germline V gene lookup returns CDR1 MNHNY and CDR2 SVGAGI (reference sequence). Trimming shortened V by 4 bases and J by 3 bases, and 13 bases separated the two germline ends. The CDR3 has 14 amino acids. CDR3 loop: CASSSLGGNYEQYF. Written as DNA, the CDR3 is TGTGCCAGCAGTTCCCTGGGCGGGAACTACGAGCAGTACTTC.

This clone was detected a few times. The chain recombines TRBV21-1 with TRBJ1-5. TRBV21-1 is recorded as a pseudogene. The CDR3 length is 15 residues. The CDR3 region is CASSKVPGFEQPQHF. As DNA, the CDR3 is TGTGCCAGCAGCAAAGTACCCGGGTTTGAACAGCCCCAGCATTTT.

The chain has TRBV5-6 and TRBJ1-4; 7 nucleotides line up with TRBD1. Germline CDR1 is SGHDT and CDR2 is YYEEEE. The CDR3 totals 16 residues. Losses at the gene ends were 3 bases for V and 8 bases for J; bases not matched to a gene: 13. The CDR3 nucleotides are TGTGCCAGCAGCTCGGACCGACAGGGAGGACGCGAAAAACTGTTTTTT. Translated, it gives CASSSDRQGGREKLFF. The full variable domain, in which reference TRBV5-6 and TRBJ1-4 provide the parts outside the CDR3, is DAGVTQSPTHLIKTRGQQVTLRCSPKSGHDTVSWYQQALGQGPQFIFQYYEEEERQRGNFPDRFSGHQFPNYSSELNVNALLLGDSALYLCASSSDRQGGREKLFFGSGTQLSVL.

The chain employs TRBV6-6 and TRBJ2-1; D is possibly TRBD2 (5 bases). The germline V gene encodes CDR1 MNHNY and CDR2 SVGAGI (reference sequence). The CDR3 consists of 13 residues. Trimming shortened V by 7 bases and J by 11 bases, and 18 bases separated the two germline ends. CDR3 DNA: TGTGCCAGCACCCTACTCACGAGGGAGAAGCAGTTCTTC. It translates to CASTLLTREKQFF.

The genes are TRBV7-2 and TRBJ1-1, with TRBD1 matching over 7 bases. With V trimmed by 7 bases and J by 1 base, 6 bases remained unmatched. There are 14 residues in the CDR3. CDR1 and CDR2 from the germline V gene are SGHTA and FQGNSA. The CDR3 DNA is TGTGCCAGCAACAAGGACAGGTGGAACACTGAAGCTTTCTTT. It specifies CASNKDRWNTEAFF.

This clone was recorded only once. The DNA for the CDR3 is TGTGCCAGCAGCCAAGAAGGGGTTGGGACTAGTTCGTTGGAGCAGTTCTTC. Translation: CASSQEGVGTSSLEQFF. The rearrangement uses TRBV4-2 and TRBJ2-1, with 8 bases that match TRBD2. V trimming: 0 bases; J trimming: 10 bases; junction bases outside the gene matches: 14. The CDR3 has 17 residues. CDR1 LGHNA and CDR2 YNFKEQ come from the germline V gene.

The rearrangement links TRBV14 to TRBJ1-4; a possible D gene is TRBD1 (5 bases). From germline, CDR1 is SGHDN and CDR2 FVKESK. The CDR3 has 14 residues. V was cut by 4 bases and J by 8 bases, with 14 bases left in between. The CDR3 region is CASSRRPGYEKLFF. The CDR3 DNA reads TGTGCCAGCAGCCGCAGGCCAGGGTACGAAAAACTGTTTTTT.

This sequence joins TRBV12-5 and TRBJ2-1; TRBD2 matches 11 bases. J was trimmed by 7 bases and V by 1 base; bases with no gene match: 6. CDR3 length: 16 amino acids. Germline V gene lookup returns CDR1 LGHNT and CDR2 FRNRAP. CDR3 region: CASGLGIAGGRNEQFF. Here the CDR3 DNA reads TGTGCTAGTGGTTTGGGAATAGCGGGAGGGCGAAATGAGCAGTTCTTC.

The chain joins TRBV2 to TRBJ2-5; 15 bases are a match to TRBD2. Germline assignment: CDR1 SNHLY and CDR2 FYNNEI. After removal of 4 bases from V and 9 bases from J, the junction contained 3 bases not matched to a gene. The CDR3 extends over 14 amino acids. CDR3 sequence (DNA): TGTGCCAGCAGTGGCGGACTAGCGGGAGGGGCCCAGTACTTC. It specifies CASSGGLAGGAQYF.

This chain links TRBV5-4 with TRBJ2-3, with 12 bases identical to TRBD2. V dropped 3 bases and J dropped 4; count of bases not matched to a gene: 9. Germline CDR1 reads SGHNT; CDR2 reads YYREEE (reference sequence). The CDR3 extends over 17 amino acids. Written as DNA, the CDR3 is TGTGCCAGCAGCTCACCGACTAGCGGGAGACCCCCAGATACGCAGTATTTT. Protein sequence: CASSSPTSGRPPDTQYF.

The J gene is TRBJ2-5, the V gene TRBV28; 7 positions agree with TRBD1. Trimming at V came to 4 bases and at J to 4 bases, leaving 12 bases not matched to a gene. The CDR3 has 16 residues. Germline CDR1 MDHEN, CDR2 SYDVKM. The CDR3 reads CASSSEPPGGVETQYF. The CDR3 DNA reads TGTGCCAGCAGTTCCGAACCCCCAGGGGGTGTAGAGACCCAGTACTTC.

The chain joins TRBV5-1 to TRBJ2-7; D not certain. Germline V gene lookup returns CDR1 SGHRS and CDR2 YFSETQ. The CDR3 contains 15 residues. Trimming left V 3 bases short and J 2 bases short, with 15 bases between. The CDR3 spells CASSSNPSLTYEQYF. CDR3 nucleotides: TGCGCCAGCAGCTCCAACCCGTCCCTAACCTACGAGCAGTACTTC. Together with reference TRBV5-1 and TRBJ2-7, the CDR3 gives the full variable domain: KAGVTQTPRYLIKTRGQQVTLSCSPISGHRSVSWYQQTPGQGLQFLFEYFSETQRNKGNFPGRFSGRQFSNSRSEMNVSTLELGDSALYLCASSSNPSLTYEQYFGPGTRLTVT.

The V call is TRBV11-2, the J call TRBJ2-7; 9 positions match TRBD2. V lost 5 bases to trimming and J lost 2 bases; unmatched junction nucleotides: 7. CDR1 is SGHAT and CDR2 is FQNNGV in the germline V gene. This CDR3 is built from 15 residues. The CDR3 DNA reads as TGTGCCAGCAGCCGATCTAGCGGGGACCCCTACGAGCAGTACTTC. It is translated as CASSRSSGDPYEQYF.

The rearrangement uses TRBV28 and TRBJ2-5; possibly TRBD2 for D (6 bases). Germline V gives CDR1 MDHEN, CDR2 SYDVKM. V was clipped by 6 bases and J by 7 bases, with 27 bases between them. CDR3 length: 17 residues. CDR3 protein: CASRSTRILGPDATQYF. DNA of the CDR3: TGTGCCAGCAGATCGACTAGGATTCTTGGCCCGGATGCGACCCAGTACTTC.

The rearrangement uses TRBV6-5 and TRBJ2-7, with D perhaps TRBD1 (6 bases). Germline lookup yields CDR1 MNHEY and CDR2 SVGAGI. V shed 2 bases and J shed 2 bases, with 10 bases lying between them. This CDR3 spans 14 amino acids. The CDR3 loop is CASSYNREPYEQYF. The CDR3 DNA reads as TGTGCCAGCAGTTACAACAGGGAACCCTACGAGCAGTACTTC.